This is a list of T cell receptor beta chains from one sample in a study of vaccination and CD4 T cells after COVID-19. Each CDR3 protein is one row after TCRdb ran MiXCR on the PCR reads. The repertoire consists of 4,000 to 6,000 distinct CDR3 sequences, with 60% occurring once and the leading ten covering approximately 34%. These receptors have no identified antigens. The sample taken for sequencing was CD4+ T cells from blood, cultured in vitro. These receptors were collected from a human donor in good health. Each CDR3 is given with its conserved first and last residue. A D gene is named only where the DNA matches it firmly. Clone size is given for some rows only: seen once, a few or many times, or a class if the clone is expanded.

D gene,CDR3 length,V gene,J gene,clone size,CDR3 DNA,CDR3 protein
TRBD2,16,TRBV20-1,TRBJ2-7,.,TGCAGTGCTAGAGACGGACTAGCGGGAACGGTCTACGAGCAGTACTTC,CSARDGLAGTVYEQYF
.,16,TRBV7-9,TRBJ1-2,.,TGTGCCAGCAGCTCCAATACCCTGCGCACTAACTATGGCTACACCTTC,CASSSNTLRTNYGYTF
.,12,TRBV12-3/TRBV12-4,TRBJ1-6,.,TGTGCCAGCAGTTACAGGAATTCACCCCTCCACTTT,CASSYRNSPLHF
.,15,TRBV7-7,TRBJ2-5,.,TGTGCCAGCAGCCCTACGGGTGGGGGGATCGAGACCCAGTACTTC,CASSPTGGGIETQYF
TRBD2,15,TRBV11-1,TRBJ2-7,once,TGTGCCAGCAGCAGCTTCGGTGGCGGGAGGAACGAGCAGTACTTC,CASSSFGGGRNEQYF
TRBD1,15,TRBV20-1,TRBJ1-5,once,TGCAGTGCTAGACGGACAGGGAATAGCAATCAGCCCCAGCATTTT,CSARRTGNSNQPQHF
TRBD1,15,TRBV7-9,TRBJ1-4,.,TGTGCCAGCAGCTCATCCGGGACAGGGGGTGAAAAACTGTTTTTT,CASSSSGTGGEKLFF
.,16,TRBV15,TRBJ1-1,.,TGTGCCACCAGCAGAGATCTTCCAGGAGTAACGGTTGAAGCTTTCTTT,CATSRDLPGVTVEAFF
.,17,TRBV24-1,TRBJ1-5,.,TGTGCCACCAGTTTCGAAACTCTTTTGTCGTCCGGACAGCCCCAGCATTTT,CATSFETLLSSGQPQHF
TRBD1,15,TRBV5-4,TRBJ1-5,once,TGTGCCAGCAGCTCCGGGACAGGGATAGGTCAGCCCCAGCATTTT,CASSSGTGIGQPQHF
.,13,TRBV10-3,TRBJ1-1,.,TGTGCCATCAGTGAGTCCCAGGGGCGTGAAGCTTTCTTT,CAISESQGREAFF
TRBD2,14,TRBV20-1,TRBJ2-3,few,TGCAGTGCAAGGACTAGCGGGGGGGCAGATACGCAGTATTTT,CSARTSGGADTQYF
.,15,TRBV5-1,TRBJ1-1,.,TGCGCCAGCAGCTTCAGTAGTGACATGAACACTGAAGCTTTCTTT,CASSFSSDMNTEAFF
.,14,TRBV20-1,TRBJ2-7,.,TGCAGTGCTAGAGTAAGAGGGGCGGCCTACGAGCAGTACTTC,CSARVRGAAYEQYF
.,15,TRBV6-5,TRBJ1-2,.,TGTGCCAGCAGTTACTCCGAAGTTCAGGGCGGTGGCTACACCTTC,CASSYSEVQGGGYTF
.,14,TRBV6-1,TRBJ1-2,few,TGTGCCACCCCGGAGAGGGGAAGTGTCTATGGCTACACCTTC,CATPERGSVYGYTF
TRBD2,15,TRBV6-1,TRBJ2-1,.,TGTGCCAGCAGCTTAGCGGGAGGGGCATACAATGAGCAGTTCTTC,CASSLAGGAYNEQFF
.,12,TRBV20-1,TRBJ1-5,.,TGCAGTGCTAACAGGGGCAATCAGCCCCAGCATTTT,CSANRGNQPQHF
.,14,TRBV6-1,TRBJ1-2,.,TGTGCCAGCAGTCTTACAACGGACCACTATGGCTACACCTTC,CASSLTTDHYGYTF
.,17,TRBV20-1,TRBJ1-2,large,TGCAGTGCTAGGGGGGGTGGTCGAGGGGTCTCTAACTATGGCTACACCTTC,CSARGGGRGVSNYGYTF
.,15,TRBV5-1,TRBJ1-2,.,TGCGCCAGCAGCTTGGCCCGACTAGAGAGCTATGGCTACACCTTC,CASSLARLESYGYTF
.,15,TRBV27,TRBJ2-7,.,TGTGCCAGCAGACCATACAGGGATCGTACCTACGAGCAGTACTTC,CASRPYRDRTYEQYF
TRBD1,14,TRBV28,TRBJ1-2,few,TGTGCCAGCATAAGGGACAGGGGGCCTGATGGCTACACCTTC,CASIRDRGPDGYTF
.,17,TRBV15,TRBJ2-5,few,TGTGCCACCAGCAGATCACAGACCGGGACCCACAGCGAGACCCAGTACTTC,CATSRSQTGTHSETQYF
.,13,TRBV7-2,TRBJ2-7,few,TGTGCCAGCAGCTTACAGACTGGCTACGAGCAGTACTTC,CASSLQTGYEQYF
.,14,TRBV20-1,TRBJ1-5,few,TGCAGTGCAGCTGGGGGAGGGGTCAATCAGCCCCAGCATTTT,CSAAGGGVNQPQHF
.,13,TRBV10-3,TRBJ1-2,few,TGTGCCATCAGTGCGACGCTTAACTATGGCTACACCTTC,CAISATLNYGYTF
.,16,TRBV18,TRBJ1-1,once,TGTGCCAGCTCACCACCGACTAGAGGGGAGGGGACTGAAGCTTTCTTT,CASSPPTRGEGTEAFF